Below, 7 T cell receptor beta chains from the same sample are listed, as sequenced in a study of shared clonotypes between healthy human individuals (dated by TCRdb to about 2020). Receptors were amplified or captured by the immunoSEQ multiplex PCR assay. TCRdb's version of the immuneACCESS table is confined to in-frame rearrangements and falls short of the full clone set. An unresolved V gene accounts for under half of the shortfall where checked; the remainder is of unknown origin. In all, the sample holds hundreds of thousands of clones, and about 76% of those were seen once. The ten largest clonotypes hold roughly an eighth of the sample. Source material: PBMCs. The receptors originated from a woman between 35 and 50 years old in good health. Some clones in this sample may be carry-over from other donors' samples.

This clone appeared many times. V and J are TRBV19 and TRBJ1-5; TRBD1 aligns across 7 bases. J was trimmed by 1 base and V by 5 bases; bases with no gene match: 8. Germline V gene data show CDR1 as LNHDA and CDR2 as SQIVND (reference sequence). This CDR3 is built from 16 residues. The CDR3 sequence: CASSLRQQGSNQPQHF. The CDR3 bases are TGTGCCAGTAGTTTAAGACAACAGGGGAGCAATCAGCCCCAGCATTTT.

The chain has TRBV30 and TRBJ1-1; D not resolved. The CDR3 loop spans 15 amino acids. V dropped 5 bases and J dropped 1 base, with 17 bases sitting between them. The V gene's germline CDR1 is GTSNPN and CDR2 SVGIG (reference sequence). Written as DNA, the CDR3 is TGTGCCTGGGGCGAAGTAGGACTTGGGAACACTGAAGCTTTCTTT. As protein: CAWGEVGLGNTEAFF.

The gene calls are TRBV7-9 and TRBJ2-1, with TRBD2 matching 8 bases. There are 17 residues in the CDR3. The germline gives CDR1 SEHNR, CDR2 FQNEAQ (reference sequence). The trim removed 2 bases at V and 6 bases at J, leaving 12 bases unmatched. The CDR3 spells CASSLPYGLAVINEQFF. CDR3 DNA: TGTGCCAGCAGCTTACCCTATGGACTAGCAGTGATCAATGAGCAGTTCTTC.

The chain links TRBV9 to TRBJ2-5, with a tentative D call TRBD1 (5 bases). CDR3 length equals 15 residues. Trimming pared 0 bases from V and 5 bases from J, leaving 14 bases between. Germline CDR1 SGDLS, CDR2 YYNGEE. In DNA form, the CDR3 reads TGTGCCAGCAGCGTAGGTCAGGGATCTAGGGAGACCCAGTACTTC. Translation gives CASSVGQGSRETQYF.

On this clone: Other DNA sequences in this sample translate to the same CDR3. The V and J genes are TRBV5-1 and TRBJ1-2; D not resolved. The length of the CDR3 is 13 residues. Germline-derived CDR1 and CDR2 are SGHRS and YFSETQ. V lost 0 bases to trimming and J lost 4 bases, with 7 bases between them. The CDR3 DNA reads TGCGCCAGCAGCTTGGTCGGCGTCTATGGCTACACCTTC. It codes for CASSLVGVYGYTF.

Turning to this clone: Other DNA sequences in the sample encode the same CDR3. This chain uses TRBV9 with TRBJ2-1; 9 positions match TRBD2. The V and J ends lost 0 bases and 3 bases, in that order; junction bases with no gene match: 1. CDR3 length: 15 residues. Per the germline V gene, CDR1 is SGDLS and CDR2 is YYNGEE. The CDR3 coding sequence is TGTGCCAGCAGCGTAGGACTAGCGGACTACAATGAGCAGTTCTTC. Encoded protein: CASSVGLADYNEQFF.

The rearrangement joins TRBV7-3 to TRBJ2-6; 8 positions match TRBD2. The CDR3 runs 16 residues. The V gene's germline CDR1 is SGHTA and CDR2 FQGTGA. V trimming: 5 bases; J trimming: 2 bases; junction bases outside the gene matches: 5. The CDR3 spells CASSNGGGPGANVLTF. The CDR3 DNA follows: TGTGCCAGCAGCAACGGCGGGGGGCCTGGGGCCAACGTCCTGACTTTC. Filled out from reference TRBV7-3 and TRBJ2-6, the complete variable domain reads GAGVSQTPSNKVTEKGKYVELRCDPISGHTALYWYRQSLGQGPEFLIYFQGTGAADDSGLPNDRFFAVRPEGSVSTLKIQRTERGDSAVYLCASSNGGGPGANVLTFGAGSRLTVL.